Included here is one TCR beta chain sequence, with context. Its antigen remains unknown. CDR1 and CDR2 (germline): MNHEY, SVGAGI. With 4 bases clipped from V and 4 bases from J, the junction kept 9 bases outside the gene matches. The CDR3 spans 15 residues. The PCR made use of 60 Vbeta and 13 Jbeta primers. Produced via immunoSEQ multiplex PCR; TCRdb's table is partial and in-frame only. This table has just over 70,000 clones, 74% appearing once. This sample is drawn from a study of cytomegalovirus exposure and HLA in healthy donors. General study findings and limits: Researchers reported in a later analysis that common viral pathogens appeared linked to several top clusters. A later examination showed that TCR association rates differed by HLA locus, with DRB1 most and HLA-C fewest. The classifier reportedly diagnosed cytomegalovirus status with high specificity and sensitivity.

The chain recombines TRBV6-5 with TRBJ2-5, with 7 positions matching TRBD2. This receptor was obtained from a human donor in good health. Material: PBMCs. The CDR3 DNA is TGTGCCAGCAGTTCGATGGCGGGAGAGGCAGAGACCCAGTACTTC. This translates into CASSSMAGEAETQYF.